This TCR beta chain stems from a study of cytomegalovirus exposure and HLA in healthy donors (dated by TCRdb to 2017 to 2019). Regarding the research as a whole: An earlier analysis of several hundred of the donors reported roughly 300 Gb of sequence data and 100 million to 140 million unique TCR beta sequences from roughly 200 million T cells. Typing coverage varied by locus: roughly 629-630 donors for A, B, C, DRB1 and DQB1; about 520 for DQA1; over 600 for DPA1; 450 to 480 for DPB1. To decide whether each TCR beta V gene segment behaved as functional or pseudogenic, an earlier analysis of some 600 of the donors relied on high-throughput TCR beta sequencing. The later analysis used no new phenotypic data to find candidate immune exposures, relying instead on TCR beta sequences and their occurrence across donors. Roughly 300 gigabases of sequencing data and tens of millions of unique TCR sequences were included in an early release covering several hundred HLA-typed donors. In a later genetic analysis, genome-wide SNP genotypes for about 55% of the roughly 700 donors were used, and that subset was treated as a discovery cohort. In a later analysis, previously published TCR beta repertoires from 670 or so donors were re-analyzed and high-resolution HLA genotyping was added so that TCR occurrence patterns could be studied. Besides the first cohort of 550 to 750 subjects, a separate validation cohort made up of 120 or so different subjects was used. The study aimed to test whether signatures of past pathogen exposure could be identified by cataloging public T cell receptors. Every repertoire in the discovery cohort had been generated on one and the same sequencing platform. Both class I and class II loci were covered by HLA typing, at four-digit resolution. Across approximately 420 genotyped donors of the cohort, an average of roughly 230,000 unique TCR beta nucleotide sequences per donor were sequenced, and approximately 17% of those sequences were non-productive. The study used immunosequencing to profile the T cell repertoires of 666 subjects and linked those repertoires to cytomegalovirus serostatus. The study combined high-throughput TCR immunosequencing, statistical association of individual TCRs with disease status, and machine learning to predict cytomegalovirus infection status. Of the roughly 410 genotyped donors, over 80% were placed in the genetic ancestry cluster associated with self-reported Caucasian donors. Roughly five DR-DQ haplotypes were handled as single units for association and clustering, since linkage in the cohort was strong. Alongside the repertoire data, information on donor age, sex, ethnicity and CMV serostatus was compiled.

Sequences PRHDT (CDR1) and FYEKMQ (CDR2) are obtained from the germline V gene (reference sequence). The CDR3 has 14 amino acids, counting the end cysteine and phenylalanine. Just the 42-base CDR3 DNA is kept, in frame starting at base 1. Trimming accounts for 6 bases at V and 9 bases at J, while the number of junction bases matched to no gene is 6. To prepare the library, the immunoSEQ multiplex PCR assay was applied. A mixture of 60 forward primers for TCR Vbeta segments and 13 reverse primers for TCR Jbeta segments was used in the multiplex PCR. The CDR3 region of rearranged TCR beta genes was amplified from genomic DNA by a multiplex PCR assay. The amplified TCR beta libraries were sequenced on the Illumina HiSeq System as 87-base-pair reads. Under the source paper's analysis protocol: Across the 700 or so repertoires, a later analysis counted some 80 million unique TCR beta chains, 9 million to 14 million of which were shared by at least two donors. To remove PCR and sequencing errors, raw reads were error-corrected and collapsed into unique sequences using a nearest-neighbor algorithm that merged closely related sequences. Alignment of CDR3 sequences to IMGT reference sequences was used to assign V, D and J gene segments. For a sequence to be retained, a match of at least six nucleotides to both a V gene segment and a J gene segment was required. A rearrangement counted as productive if the CDR3 had no stop codons and remained in frame with V and J, and every other rearrangement counted as non-productive. CDR3 was defined by IMGT convention, running from the second conserved V-encoded cysteine to the conserved J-encoded phenylalanine. The earlier analysis of about 640 of the donors excluded any sequence lacking an unambiguous match to a single V gene segment. An earlier analysis of 587 of the donors classified V segments as functional when productive rearrangements were above 56.7% and as segregating when the standard deviation between donors was above 5%. A statistical classification framework was built to diagnose cytomegalovirus status from the catalog of TCR beta chain sequences. In a later analysis, TCR nucleotide sequences were compared against IMGT/GENE-DB human TR gene sequences so that V and J genes could be assigned. The TCRdist pipeline was used in a later analysis to assign CDR3 sequences and most-parsimonious VDJ recombination scenarios. In a later analysis, each TCR beta chain was defined by its CDR3 amino acid sequence together with its V-gene family, and reads lacking a unique V-gene family were excluded. As a way to deal with suspected cross-contamination and a sequencing artifact, a later analysis dropped 450 to 700 nucleotide sequences that were highly shared and had low generation probability. For each public chain, a later analysis derived a clonal expansion index from normalized ranks of inferred template counts within each repertoire. A later analysis computed generation probabilities with a VDJ recombination model fitted to out-of-frame rearrangements, and checked the results against IGoR. In a later analysis, TCR-TCR, TCR-HLA and TCR-CMV co-occurrence was scored with hypergeometric tests, and a repertoire-size bias correction was applied to TCR pairs. In a later analysis, false discovery rates were estimated by permuting HLA or CMV assignments 20 times. In a later analysis, co-occurring TCRs were grouped with DBSCAN, and TCRdist sequence similarity was added when clustering was performed within HLA-allele-positive subsets. Repertoires with fewer than 30,000 or more than 120,000 public chains, plus five repertoires with anomalous nucleotide sharing, were excluded from co-occurrence clustering. As stored in TCRdb, this immuneACCESS dataset retains in-frame rearrangements with V and J assigned. A fraction of the clones does not appear; measured against another copy, unresolved V genes explain less than half of the discrepancy, and the remainder lacks a known reason. The V and J calls and clone size were taken over from that table, and D and trimming were inferred from the DNA. In all, the sample holds about 110,000 clones, and about 78% of those were seen once. The ten largest clones represent 5% to 6% of the sample.

General findings and caveats noted by the study authors: Three of the identified cytomegalovirus-associated TCR beta chains were confirmed in vitro to be specific for cytomegalovirus antigens. The sequencing pipeline was judged likely to have produced a cluster of highly shared sequence variants as a technical artifact. According to a later analysis, TCR association rates differed among HLA loci, with DRB1 alleles showing the most associated TCRs and HLA-C alleles showing the fewest. In this cohort, only TCR beta chains were sequenced, and detectable features were limited by the absence of alpha or paired-chain data. An earlier analysis of roughly 570 of the donors showed that most TCR beta V segments appeared in productive rearrangements either about 87% or about 30% of the time, which broadly matched IMGT annotations. A further reported finding was that TCR beta sequences accurately predicted the HLA-A and HLA-B alleles for most subjects in the first cohort. While some public TCRs were present in many individuals, most TCR sequences turned up only very rarely across donors. Linkage disequilibrium might explain the correlated functional status among segregating V segments, but an unknown experimental factor could not be ruled out. In a later analysis, HLA-associated TCR beta chains were found to be more clonally expanded and to have lower generation probabilities than equally common non-associated chains. According to a later analysis, most CMV-associated TCR beta chains appeared to be HLA-restricted, and the HLA associations seemed to be driven largely by CMV exposure. Because counts were too low, approximately 15 rarely observed V segments, including chromosome 9 orphons, were excluded from the earlier analysis of about 500 of the donors. The 87-base-pair reads could not distinguish some IMGT-functional V segments, including TRBV6-2 and TRBV6-3, so those segments were excluded. The authors suggested that the approach could potentially be extended to other disease states and immunological phenotypes. According to a later analysis, parvovirus B19, influenza, CMV and Epstein-Barr virus appeared linked to several top co-occurrence clusters. Specific HLA alleles were associated with over 15,000 TCR beta sequences at a false discovery rate of 0.05 in a later analysis. The study gave a list of under 200 TCR beta chains associated with cytomegalovirus. In a later genetic analysis, fewer N-insertions in productive TCRs were reported among donors in an Asian-associated ancestry cluster than the approximately 710-donor mean. Cytomegalovirus status was reported to be diagnosed by the classifier with high specificity and sensitivity in both the original and validation cohorts. An association between a missense DCLRE1C variant and V-gene and J-gene trimming of TCR beta chains was found in a later genetic analysis and replicated in an independent cohort. CMV serostatus was the only immune exposure information available for the cohort. Sequencing depth was assumed to be roughly uniform across donors in the presence/absence analyses, though that assumption may not hold. Because HLA typing was missing for some donors at each locus, association tests included only the typed subset. When HLA alleles, especially DR and DQ, strongly co-occurred, attributing TCR associations to individual alleles was difficult.

The cohort consisted of more than 650 healthy bone marrow donors. At the time of sampling, all cohort members were nominally healthy, though unrecorded immune exposures were likely present. The donor was CMV seropositive and was included in the group of 270 or so seropositive cohort members. A peripheral blood sample was provided by each donor, and peripheral blood mononuclear cells were used for TCR beta sequencing. The Qiagen DNeasy Blood Extraction Kit was used to extract genomic DNA from the blood cell samples. This clone was picked up one time. No antigen is known for it. Qualities for individual bases were not recorded, and no much larger clone is one base off.

Recombination connected TRBV13 to TRBJ1-6, with 9 central nucleotides matching TRBD1. The sequence was collected from a woman in her 30s in good health and CMV-seropositive. Sequences were obtained from PBMCs. The CDR3 amino acid sequence is: CASSSGTGFSPLHF. In nucleotides, the sequence is TGTGCCAGCAGTTCCGGGACAGGGTTTTCACCCCTCCACTTT.